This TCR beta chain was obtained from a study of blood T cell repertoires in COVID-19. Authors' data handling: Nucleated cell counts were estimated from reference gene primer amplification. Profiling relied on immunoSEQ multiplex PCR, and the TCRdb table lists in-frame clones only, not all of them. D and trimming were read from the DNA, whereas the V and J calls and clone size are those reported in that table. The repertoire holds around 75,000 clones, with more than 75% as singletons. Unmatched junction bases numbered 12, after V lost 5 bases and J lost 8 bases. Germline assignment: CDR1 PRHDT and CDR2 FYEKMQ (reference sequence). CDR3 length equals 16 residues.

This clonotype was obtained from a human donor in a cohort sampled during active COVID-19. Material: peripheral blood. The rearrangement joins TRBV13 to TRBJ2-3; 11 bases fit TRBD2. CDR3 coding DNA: TGTGCCAGCAGCGATAGCGGGAGGGCCAACGTGGGTACGCAGTATTTT. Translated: CASSDSGRANVGTQYF.